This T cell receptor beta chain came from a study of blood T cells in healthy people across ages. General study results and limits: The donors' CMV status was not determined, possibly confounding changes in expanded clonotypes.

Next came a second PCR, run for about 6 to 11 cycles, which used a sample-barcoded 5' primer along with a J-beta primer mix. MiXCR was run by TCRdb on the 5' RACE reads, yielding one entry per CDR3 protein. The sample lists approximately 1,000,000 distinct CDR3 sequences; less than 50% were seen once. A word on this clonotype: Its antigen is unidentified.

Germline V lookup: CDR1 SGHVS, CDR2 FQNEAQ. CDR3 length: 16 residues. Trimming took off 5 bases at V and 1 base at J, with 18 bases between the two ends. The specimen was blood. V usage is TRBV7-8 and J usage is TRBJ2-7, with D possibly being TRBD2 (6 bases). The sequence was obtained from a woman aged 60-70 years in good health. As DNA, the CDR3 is TGTGCCAGCAGCCCACGCACGCAGGGAGGTTCCTACGAGCAGTACTTC. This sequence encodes CASSPRTQGGSYEQYF.